The 14 T cell receptor beta chains listed next were all sequenced from one sample in a study of patients and donors after allogeneic stem cell transplantation. TCRdb reprocessed the RT-PCR reads via MiXCR and lists one record per CDR3 protein. The table includes approximately 200,000 distinct CDR3 sequences, 41% detected once. The sample comprised blood, either unsorted or a sorted T cell fraction (not recorded which). The receptor set was obtained from a human donor who was either an allogeneic HSCT recipient or a stem cell or donor lymphocyte infusion donor (not recorded which). It is not recorded whose cells these are; they may come from a transplant donor.

This chain uses TRBV4-1 with TRBJ1-6; D might be TRBD1 (5 bases). Between the trimmed V and J ends, which lost 1 base and 10 bases, there was a span of 14 bases. Germline lookup yields CDR1 MGHRA and CDR2 YSYEKL. The CDR3 runs 15 residues. The CDR3 loop is CASSQVAEGLSPLHF. The CDR3 nucleotides are TGCGCCAGCAGCCAAGTGGCGGAGGGACTGTCACCCCTCCACTTT.

Turning to this clonotype: The conserved final phenylalanine or tryptophan is absent from the CDR3, which likely points to a read error. The DNA is left out, because the CDR3 cannot be placed on it with certainty; the CDR3 is given as TCRdb lists it. This sequence joins TRBV3-1 and TRBJ1-1. Inclusive of both ends, the CDR3 amounts to 9 amino acids. Germline CDR1 and CDR2: LGHDT and YNNKEL (reference sequence). The CDR3 here is CASTSSLRG.

The CDR3 DNA reads as TGTGCCAGCTGGGGTGACAGGGGATCTAACTATGGCTACACCTTC. As protein: CASWGDRGSNYGYTF. The rearrangement uses TRBV9 and TRBJ1-2; 8 bases agree with TRBD1. This CDR3 has 15 residues. Germline assignment: CDR1 SGDLS and CDR2 YYNGEE. V dropped 7 bases and J dropped 0; count of bases not matched to a gene: 8.

The J gene is TRBJ1-3, the V gene TRBV20-1; weak D call: TRBD1 (6 bases). The CDR3 loop spans 16 amino acids. V was trimmed by 0 bases and J by 0 bases, leaving 12 bases between them. Germline loops: CDR1 DFQATT, CDR2 SNEGSKA (reference sequence). CDR3 region: CSARDARGFSGNTIYF. Written as DNA, the CDR3 is TGCAGTGCTAGAGATGCCAGGGGCTTCTCTGGAAACACCATATATTTT.

The chain recombines TRBV9 with TRBJ2-7; 8 bases are shared with TRBD1. Unmatched junction bases numbered 1, after V lost 1 base and J lost 1 base. This CDR3 is built from 14 residues. Germline loops: CDR1 SGDLS, CDR2 YYNGEE. DNA for the CDR3: TGTGCCAGCAGCGTACACAGGGGGTCCTACGAGCAGTACTTC. Translated: CASSVHRGSYEQYF.

This clonotype occurred a few times. The V and J genes are TRBV5-1 and TRBJ2-2, with 8 bases fitting TRBD1. Germline trimming cut 4 bases from V and 7 bases from J; bases unmatched to any gene: 12. CDR1 and CDR2 (germline): SGHRS, YFSETQ. This CDR3 is 16 amino acids long. This chain's CDR3 is CASSPLTGDKHGELFF. The CDR3 nucleotides read TGCGCCAGCAGCCCGTTGACAGGGGATAAGCACGGGGAGCTGTTTTTT.

Points on this clonotype: At one end the junction does not follow the germline gene, possibly because of a read error. The chain joins TRBV2 to TRBJ2-1; 9 nucleotides match TRBD2. The germline CDR1 and CDR2 sequences are SNHLY and FYNNEI. This CDR3 is built from 14 residues. The CDR3 sequence: CASRAGGGYNKQFF. The DNA for the CDR3 is TGTGCCAGCAGGGCGGGAGGGGGTTACAATAAGCAGTTCTTC.

The rearrangement links TRBV7-6 to TRBJ1-6; unclear D gene. With 7 bases removed from V and 0 bases from J, the gap between germline ends came to 13 bases. The CDR3 runs 16 residues. Germline V gene data show CDR1 as SGHVS and CDR2 as FNYEAQ. CDR3 nucleotides: TGTGCCAGCAACACTGGTAGTAACTCCTATAATTCACCCCTCCACTTT. Translation: CASNTGSNSYNSPLHF.

In its sample, this clonotype was seen a few times. The CDR3 DNA reads TGTGCCAGCAGCTTAGCGCTTTCGACTAGCTCGCACAATGAGCAGTTCTTC. Protein: CASSLALSTSSHNEQFF. J is TRBJ2-1 and V is TRBV7-8; 7 bases match TRBD2. V lost 0 bases, J lost 5 bases, and 10 bases stayed unmatched. Per germline, CDR1 SGHVS and CDR2 FQNEAQ. CDR3 length: 17 amino acids.

V is TRBV12-3 or TRBV12-4 and J is TRBJ2-3; D may correspond to TRBD1 or TRBD2 (6 bases each). The CDR3 loop spans 15 amino acids. Deletions cut 1 base from V and 2 bases from J, with 10 bases between. The chain's CDR3 is CASSLGGAHTDTQYF. In nucleotides, the CDR3 is TGTGCCAGCAGTTTAGGGGGGGCGCACACAGATACGCAGTATTTT.

This clonotype was counted a few times. The V and J genes are TRBV9 and TRBJ1-1; D is unclear. CDR3 length: 14 amino acids. Per the germline V gene, CDR1 is SGDLS and CDR2 is YYNGEE. Deletions cut 0 bases from V and 4 bases from J, with 10 bases between. The CDR3 is CASSVAGSATEAFF. The DNA for the CDR3 is TGTGCCAGCAGCGTAGCAGGATCAGCCACTGAAGCTTTCTTT.

The chain couples TRBV13 to TRBJ1-5; 7 bases are shared with TRBD1. V shed 3 bases and J 1 base; nucleotides not matched to a gene: 6. In germline, CDR1 is PRHDT, CDR2 FYEKMQ (reference sequence). The CDR3 spans 16 residues. CDR3 sequence: CASSFNRGLSNQPQHF. DNA of the CDR3: TGTGCCAGCAGCTTTAACAGGGGTTTGAGCAATCAGCCCCAGCATTTT.

The chain employs TRBV4-2 and TRBJ1-4; the match to TRBD1 covers 7 bases. The length of the CDR3 is 16 residues. Looked up from germline, CDR1 is LGHNA and CDR2 is YNFKEQ. J was trimmed by 7 bases and V by 1 base; bases with no gene match: 9. The CDR3 here is CASSQGGTAVSEKLFF. In DNA, the CDR3 is TGTGCCAGCAGCCAAGGCGGGACAGCTGTCAGTGAAAAACTGTTTTTT.

V is TRBV4-2 and J is TRBJ1-1, with TRBD1 matching 7 bases. CDR1 and CDR2 (germline): LGHNA, YNFKEQ. The CDR3 runs 14 residues. V trimming: 1 base; J trimming: 7 bases; junction bases outside the gene matches: 6. The CDR3 here is CASSQVTGDDEAFF. The CDR3, as DNA: TGTGCCAGCAGCCAAGTCACAGGGGACGATGAAGCTTTCTTT.